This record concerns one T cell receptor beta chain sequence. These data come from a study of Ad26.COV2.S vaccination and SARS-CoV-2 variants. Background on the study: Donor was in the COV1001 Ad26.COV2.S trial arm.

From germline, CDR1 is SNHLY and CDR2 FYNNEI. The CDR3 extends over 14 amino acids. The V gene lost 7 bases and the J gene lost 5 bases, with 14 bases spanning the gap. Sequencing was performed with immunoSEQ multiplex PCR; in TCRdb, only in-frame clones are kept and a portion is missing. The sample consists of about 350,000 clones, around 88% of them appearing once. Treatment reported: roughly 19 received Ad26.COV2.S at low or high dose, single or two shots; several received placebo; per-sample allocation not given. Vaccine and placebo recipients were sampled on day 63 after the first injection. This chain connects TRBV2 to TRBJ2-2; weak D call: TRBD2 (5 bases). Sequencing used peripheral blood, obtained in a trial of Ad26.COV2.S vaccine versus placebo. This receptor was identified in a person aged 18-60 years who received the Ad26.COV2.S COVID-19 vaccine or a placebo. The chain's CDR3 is CASTVEGGTGELFF. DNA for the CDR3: TGTGCCAGCACCGTGGAAGGAGGAACCGGGGAGCTGTTTTTT.